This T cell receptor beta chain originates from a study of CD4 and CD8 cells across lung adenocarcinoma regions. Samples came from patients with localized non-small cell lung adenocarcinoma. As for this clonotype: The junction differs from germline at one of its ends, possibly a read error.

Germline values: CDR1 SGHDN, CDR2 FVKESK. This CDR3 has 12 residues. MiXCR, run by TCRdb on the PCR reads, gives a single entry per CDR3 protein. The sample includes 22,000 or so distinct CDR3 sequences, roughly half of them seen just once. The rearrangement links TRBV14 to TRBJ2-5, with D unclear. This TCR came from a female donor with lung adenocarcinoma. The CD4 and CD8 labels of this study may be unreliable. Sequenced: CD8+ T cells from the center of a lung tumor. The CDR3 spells CASSQDRKTQSF. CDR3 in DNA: TGTGCCAGCAGCCAAGATCGAAAGACCCAGTCTTTC. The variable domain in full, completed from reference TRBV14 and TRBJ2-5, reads EAGVTQFPSHSVIEKGQTVTLRCDPISGHDNLYWYRRVMGKEIKFLLHFVKESKQDESGMPNNRFLAERTGGTYSTLKVQPAELEDSGVYFCASSQDRKTQSFGPGTRLLVL.